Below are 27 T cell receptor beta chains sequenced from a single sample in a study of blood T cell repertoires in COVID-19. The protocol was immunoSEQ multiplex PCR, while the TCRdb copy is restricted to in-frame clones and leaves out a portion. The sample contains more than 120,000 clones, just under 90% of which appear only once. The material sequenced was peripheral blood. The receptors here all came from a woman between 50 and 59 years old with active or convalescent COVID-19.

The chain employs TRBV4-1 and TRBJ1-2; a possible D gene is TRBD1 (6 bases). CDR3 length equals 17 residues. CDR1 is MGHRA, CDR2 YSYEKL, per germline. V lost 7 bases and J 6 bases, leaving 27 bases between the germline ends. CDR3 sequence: CASTPHPGRGDRDGYTF. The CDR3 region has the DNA TGCGCCAGCACCCCTCACCCGGGCAGGGGAGACCGCGATGGCTACACCTTC.

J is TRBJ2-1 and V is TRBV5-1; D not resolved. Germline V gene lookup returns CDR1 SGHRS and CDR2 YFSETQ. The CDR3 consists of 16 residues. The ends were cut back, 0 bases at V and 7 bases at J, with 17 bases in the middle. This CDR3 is CASSLGGYYFGNEQFF. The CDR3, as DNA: TGCGCCAGCAGCTTGGGTGGCTACTATTTCGGGAATGAGCAGTTCTTC.

CDR3 in DNA: TGTGCCAGCAGCACGACAGCTTACGAGCAGTACTTC. It translates to CASSTTAYEQYF. This chain joins TRBV12-3 or TRBV12-4 and TRBJ2-7; D is perhaps TRBD1 (5 bases). V gave up 6 bases and J gave up 4 bases, with 10 bases separating them. The CDR3 is 12 amino acids.

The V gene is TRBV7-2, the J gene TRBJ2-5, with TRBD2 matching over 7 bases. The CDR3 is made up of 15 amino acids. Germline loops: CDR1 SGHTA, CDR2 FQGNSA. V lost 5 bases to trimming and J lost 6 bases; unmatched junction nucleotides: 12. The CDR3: CASSPETSPFQTQYF. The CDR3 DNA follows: TGTGCCAGCAGCCCCGAGACTAGCCCCTTCCAGACCCAGTACTTC.

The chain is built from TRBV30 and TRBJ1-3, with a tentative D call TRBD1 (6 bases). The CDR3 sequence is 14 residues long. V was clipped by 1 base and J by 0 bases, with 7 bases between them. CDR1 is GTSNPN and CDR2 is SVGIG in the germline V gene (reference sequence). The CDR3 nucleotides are TGTGCCTGGAGTGGGACAGTCTCTGGAAACACCATATATTTT. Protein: CAWSGTVSGNTIYF.

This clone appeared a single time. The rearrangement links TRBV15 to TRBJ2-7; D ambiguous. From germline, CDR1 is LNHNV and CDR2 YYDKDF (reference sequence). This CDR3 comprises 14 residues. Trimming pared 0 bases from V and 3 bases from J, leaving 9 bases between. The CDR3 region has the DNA TGTGCCACCAGCAGAGATAGTAACGGCTACGAGCAGTACTTC. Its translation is CATSRDSNGYEQYF.

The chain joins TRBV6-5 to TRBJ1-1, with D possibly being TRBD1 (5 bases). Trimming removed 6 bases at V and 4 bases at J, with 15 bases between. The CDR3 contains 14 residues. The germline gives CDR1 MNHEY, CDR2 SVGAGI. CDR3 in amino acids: CASSYQGDGTEAFF. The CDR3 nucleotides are TGTGCCAGCAGCTACCAAGGGGATGGCACTGAAGCTTTCTTT.

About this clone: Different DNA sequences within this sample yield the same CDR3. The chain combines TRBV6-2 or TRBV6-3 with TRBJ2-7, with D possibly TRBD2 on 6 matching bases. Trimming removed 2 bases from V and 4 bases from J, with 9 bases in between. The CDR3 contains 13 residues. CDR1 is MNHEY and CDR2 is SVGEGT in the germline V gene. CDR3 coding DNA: TGTGCCAGCAGTTACGCGGGGAATTACGAGCAGTACTTC. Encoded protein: CASSYAGNYEQYF.

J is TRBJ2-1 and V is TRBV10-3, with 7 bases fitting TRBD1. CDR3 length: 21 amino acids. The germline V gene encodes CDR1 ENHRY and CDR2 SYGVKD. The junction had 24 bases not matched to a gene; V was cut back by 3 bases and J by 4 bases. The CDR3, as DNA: TGTGCCATCAGTGAACCCCTTAAGACAGGGTTTTTCGTCTTAGCGTACAATGAGCAGTTCTTC. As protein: CAISEPLKTGFFVLAYNEQFF.

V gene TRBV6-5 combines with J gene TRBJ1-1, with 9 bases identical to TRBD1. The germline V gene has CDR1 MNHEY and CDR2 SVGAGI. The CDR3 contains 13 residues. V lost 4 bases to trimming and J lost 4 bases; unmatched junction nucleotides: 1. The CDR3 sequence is CASSWDRVTEAFF. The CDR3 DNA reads TGTGCCAGCAGTTGGGACAGGGTCACTGAAGCTTTCTTT.

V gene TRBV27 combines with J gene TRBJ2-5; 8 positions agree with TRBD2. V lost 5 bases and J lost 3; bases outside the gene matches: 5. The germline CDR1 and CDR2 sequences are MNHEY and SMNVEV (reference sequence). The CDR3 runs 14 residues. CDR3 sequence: CASSAVSGKETQYF. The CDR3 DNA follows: TGTGCCAGCAGTGCGGTTAGCGGGAAAGAGACCCAGTACTTC.

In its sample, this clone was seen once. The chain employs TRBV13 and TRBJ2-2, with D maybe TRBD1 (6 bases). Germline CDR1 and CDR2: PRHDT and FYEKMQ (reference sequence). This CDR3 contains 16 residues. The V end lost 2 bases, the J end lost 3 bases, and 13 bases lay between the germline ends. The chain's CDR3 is CASSLRVGAHTGELFF. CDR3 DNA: TGTGCCAGCAGCTTAAGGGTGGGGGCCCACACCGGGGAGCTGTTTTTT.

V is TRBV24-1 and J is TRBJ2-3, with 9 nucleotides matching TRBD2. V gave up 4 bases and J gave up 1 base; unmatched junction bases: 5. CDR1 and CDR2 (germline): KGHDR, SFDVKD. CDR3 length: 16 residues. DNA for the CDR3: TGTGCCACCAGTGAGACCACTAGCGGGCGCACAGATACGCAGTATTTT. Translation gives CATSETTSGRTDTQYF.

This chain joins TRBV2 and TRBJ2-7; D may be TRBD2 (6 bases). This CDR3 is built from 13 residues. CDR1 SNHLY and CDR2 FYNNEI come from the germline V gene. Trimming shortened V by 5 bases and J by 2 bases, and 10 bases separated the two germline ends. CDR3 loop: CASSRETTYEQYF. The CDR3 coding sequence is TGTGCCAGCAGTCGGGAGACGACCTACGAGCAGTACTTC.

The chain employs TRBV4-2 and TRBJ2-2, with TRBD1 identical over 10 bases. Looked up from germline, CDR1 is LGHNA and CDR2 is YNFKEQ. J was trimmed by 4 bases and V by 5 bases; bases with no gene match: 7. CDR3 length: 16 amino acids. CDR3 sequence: CASSGPGTGVTGELFF. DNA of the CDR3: TGTGCCAGCAGCGGACCCGGGACAGGGGTCACCGGGGAGCTGTTTTTT.

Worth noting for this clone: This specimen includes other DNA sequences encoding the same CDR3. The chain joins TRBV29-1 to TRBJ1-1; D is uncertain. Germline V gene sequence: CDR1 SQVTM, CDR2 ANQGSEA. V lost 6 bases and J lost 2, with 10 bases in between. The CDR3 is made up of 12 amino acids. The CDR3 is CSVVRGNTEAFF. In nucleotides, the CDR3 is TGCAGCGTCGTTCGGGGAAACACTGAAGCTTTCTTT. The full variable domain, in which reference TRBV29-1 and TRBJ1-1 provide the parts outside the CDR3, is SAVISQKPSRDICQRGTSLTIQCQVDSQVTMMFWYRQQPGQSLTLIATANQGSEATYESGFVIDKFPISRPNLTFSTLTVSNMSPEDSSIYLCSVVRGNTEAFFGQGTRLTVV.

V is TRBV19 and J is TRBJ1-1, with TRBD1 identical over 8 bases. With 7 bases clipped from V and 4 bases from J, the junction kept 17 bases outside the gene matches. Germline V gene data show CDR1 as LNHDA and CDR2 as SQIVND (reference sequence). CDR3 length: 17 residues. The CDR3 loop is CASNDRGFSVRGTEAFF. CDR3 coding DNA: TGTGCCAGTAACGACAGGGGTTTTTCCGTGAGGGGCACTGAAGCTTTCTTT.

CDR3 DNA sequence: TGTGCCAGCAGTGAAAGCCCCTCGGCAGATACGCAGTATTTT. Residues: CASSESPSADTQYF. The rearrangement links TRBV2 to TRBJ2-3; no clear D. The V end was cut by 2 bases, the J end by 4 bases, with 10 bases between. From germline, CDR1 is SNHLY and CDR2 FYNNEI. The CDR3 contains 14 residues.

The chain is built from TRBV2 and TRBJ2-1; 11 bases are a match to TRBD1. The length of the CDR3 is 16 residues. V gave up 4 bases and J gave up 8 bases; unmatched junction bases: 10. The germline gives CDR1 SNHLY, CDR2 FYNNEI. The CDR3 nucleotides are TGTGCCAGCAGTGTGGGGGCCGGGACAGGGGGGTATGAGCAGTTCTTC. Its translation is CASSVGAGTGGYEQFF.

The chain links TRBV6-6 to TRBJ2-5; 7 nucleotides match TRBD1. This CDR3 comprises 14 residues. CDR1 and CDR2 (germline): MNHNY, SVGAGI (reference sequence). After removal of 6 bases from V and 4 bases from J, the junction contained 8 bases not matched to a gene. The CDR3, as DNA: TGTGCCAGCAGACCCCGGACAGGCCTAGAGACCCAGTACTTC. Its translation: CASRPRTGLETQYF.

DNA for the CDR3: TGTGCCAGTAGTATAGATCGGGAGGGCCCGAACACCGGGGAGCTGTTTTTT. Translated: CASSIDREGPNTGELFF. This rearrangement joins TRBV19 to TRBJ2-2; TRBD2 matches 8 bases. The CDR3 is made up of 17 amino acids. Per germline, CDR1 LNHDA and CDR2 SQIVND (reference sequence). Trimming at V came to 0 bases and at J to 0 bases, leaving 3 bases not matched to a gene.

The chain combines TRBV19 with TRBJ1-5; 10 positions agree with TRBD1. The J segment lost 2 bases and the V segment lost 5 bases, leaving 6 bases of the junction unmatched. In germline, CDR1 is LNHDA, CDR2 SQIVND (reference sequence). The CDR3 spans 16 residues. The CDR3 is CASSSTGGFGNQPQHF. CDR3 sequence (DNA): TGTGCCAGTAGTTCGACAGGGGGCTTTGGCAATCAGCCCCAGCATTTT.

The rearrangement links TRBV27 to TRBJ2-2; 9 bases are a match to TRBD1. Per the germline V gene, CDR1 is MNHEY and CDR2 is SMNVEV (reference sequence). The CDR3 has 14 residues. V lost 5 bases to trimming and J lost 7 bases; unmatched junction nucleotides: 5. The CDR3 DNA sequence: TGTGCCAGCAGTCTTTACAGGGGGCTCGGGGAGCTGTTTTTT. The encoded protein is CASSLYRGLGELFF.

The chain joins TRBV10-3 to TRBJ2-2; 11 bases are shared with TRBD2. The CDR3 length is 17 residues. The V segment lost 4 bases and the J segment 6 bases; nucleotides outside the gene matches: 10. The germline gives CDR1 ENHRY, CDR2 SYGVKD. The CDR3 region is CAISAASGGRHAGELFF. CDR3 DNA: TGTGCCATCAGTGCGGCTAGCGGGGGGAGGCATGCCGGGGAGCTGTTTTTT.

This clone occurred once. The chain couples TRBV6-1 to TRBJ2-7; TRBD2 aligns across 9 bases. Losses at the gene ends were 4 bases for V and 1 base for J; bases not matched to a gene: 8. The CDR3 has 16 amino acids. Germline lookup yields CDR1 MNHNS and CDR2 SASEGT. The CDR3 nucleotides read TGTGCCAGCAGTGTCGAAGCAGCGGGGGGTTCCTACGAGCAGTACTTC. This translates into CASSVEAAGGSYEQYF.

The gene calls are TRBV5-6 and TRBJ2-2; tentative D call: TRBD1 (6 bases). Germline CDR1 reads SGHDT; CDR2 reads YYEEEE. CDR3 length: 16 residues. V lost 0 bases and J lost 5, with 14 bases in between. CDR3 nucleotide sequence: TGTGCCAGCAGCTTGGAGCCAGGGGATCAAACCGGGGAGCTGTTTTTT. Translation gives CASSLEPGDQTGELFF.

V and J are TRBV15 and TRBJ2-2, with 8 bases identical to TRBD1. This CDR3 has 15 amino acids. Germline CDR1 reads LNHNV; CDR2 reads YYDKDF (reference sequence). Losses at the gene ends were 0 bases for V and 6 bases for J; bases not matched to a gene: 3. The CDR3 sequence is CATSREQGAAGELFF. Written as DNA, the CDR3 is TGTGCCACCAGCAGAGAGCAGGGGGCGGCCGGGGAGCTGTTTTTT.